The present TCR beta chain was sequenced within a study of shared clonotypes between healthy human individuals. The study, taken as a whole, reports: The four-donor shared clonotypes exceeded non-shared clonotypes in generation probability, with non-shared ones scoring lower.

CDR1 and CDR2 from the germline V gene are GTSNPN and SVGIG (reference sequence). The CDR3 is 12 residues long. V was cut by 0 bases and J by 4 bases, with 7 bases left in between. About this clone itself: No antigen is known for it. This specimen includes other DNA sequences encoding the same CDR3.

Sequenced by immunoSEQ multiplex PCR; TCRdb stores in-frame clones only, minus some. The data show some 2 million clones, 85% to 95% seen once. The sample taken for sequencing was naive CD4+ T cells sorted from blood. The subset is: CD45RA+ positively selected. V and J are TRBV30 and TRBJ2-7; perhaps TRBD1 as D (5 bases). The sequence came from a man between 18 and 29 years old in good health. CDR3 amino acids: CAWSVQAYEQYF. CDR3 DNA: TGTGCCTGGAGTGTACAGGCTTACGAGCAGTACTTC.